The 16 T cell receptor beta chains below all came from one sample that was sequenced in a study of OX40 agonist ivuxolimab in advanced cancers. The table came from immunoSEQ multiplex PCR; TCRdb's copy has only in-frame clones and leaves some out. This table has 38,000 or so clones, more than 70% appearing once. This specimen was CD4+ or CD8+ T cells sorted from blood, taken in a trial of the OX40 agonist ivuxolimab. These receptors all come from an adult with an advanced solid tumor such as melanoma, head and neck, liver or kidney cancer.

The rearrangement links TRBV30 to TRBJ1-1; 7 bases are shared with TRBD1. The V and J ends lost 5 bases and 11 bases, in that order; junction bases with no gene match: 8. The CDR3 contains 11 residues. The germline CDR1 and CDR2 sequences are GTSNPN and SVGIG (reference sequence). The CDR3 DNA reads TGTGCCTGGGAGGGGGCACAGTCGGCTTTCTTT. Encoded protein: CAWEGAQSAFF.

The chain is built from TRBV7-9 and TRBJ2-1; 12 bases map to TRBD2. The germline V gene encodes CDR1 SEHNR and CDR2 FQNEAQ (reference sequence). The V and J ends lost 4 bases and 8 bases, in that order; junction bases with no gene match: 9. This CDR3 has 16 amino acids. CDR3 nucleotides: TGTGCCAGCAGCTCGACTAGCGGGAGCTTAAGGGATGAGCAGTTCTTC. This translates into CASSSTSGSLRDEQFF.

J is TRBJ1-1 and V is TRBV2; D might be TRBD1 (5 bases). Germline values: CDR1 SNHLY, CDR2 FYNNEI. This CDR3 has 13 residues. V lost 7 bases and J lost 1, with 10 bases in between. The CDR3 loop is CASKFGGNTEAFF. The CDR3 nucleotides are TGTGCCAGCAAATTCGGGGGGAACACTGAAGCTTTCTTT.

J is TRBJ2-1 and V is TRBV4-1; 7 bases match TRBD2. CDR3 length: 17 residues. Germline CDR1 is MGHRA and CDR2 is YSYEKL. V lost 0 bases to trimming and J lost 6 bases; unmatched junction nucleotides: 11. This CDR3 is CASSQDSSGPLGNEQFF. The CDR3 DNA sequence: TGCGCCAGCAGCCAAGACTCTAGCGGACCCCTGGGCAATGAGCAGTTCTTC.

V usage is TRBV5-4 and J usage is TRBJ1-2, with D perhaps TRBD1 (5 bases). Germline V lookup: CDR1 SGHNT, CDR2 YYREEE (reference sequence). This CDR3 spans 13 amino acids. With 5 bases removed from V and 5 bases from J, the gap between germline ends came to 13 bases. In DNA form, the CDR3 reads TGTGCCAGCAGGACCCAGGGCCAGTATGGCTACACCTTC. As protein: CASRTQGQYGYTF. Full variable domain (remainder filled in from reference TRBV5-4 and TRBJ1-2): ETGVTQSPTHLIKTRGQQVTLRCSSQSGHNTVSWYQQALGQGPQFIFQYYREEENGRGNFPPRFSGLQFPNYSSELNVNALELDDSALYLCASRTQGQYGYTFGSGTRLTVV.

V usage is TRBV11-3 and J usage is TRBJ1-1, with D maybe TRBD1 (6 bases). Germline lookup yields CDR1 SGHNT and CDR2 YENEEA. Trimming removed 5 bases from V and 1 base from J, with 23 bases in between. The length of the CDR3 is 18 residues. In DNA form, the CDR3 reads TGTGCCAGCAGCGCACACCCATTGGGGGGGGGCTGGAACACTGAAGCTTTCTTT. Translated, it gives CASSAHPLGGGWNTEAFF.

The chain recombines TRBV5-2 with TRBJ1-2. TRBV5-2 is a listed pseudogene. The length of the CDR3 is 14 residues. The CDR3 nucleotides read TGTGCCAGCAACGCCGTACGAAAGACCTATGGCTACACCTTC. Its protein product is CASNAVRKTYGYTF.

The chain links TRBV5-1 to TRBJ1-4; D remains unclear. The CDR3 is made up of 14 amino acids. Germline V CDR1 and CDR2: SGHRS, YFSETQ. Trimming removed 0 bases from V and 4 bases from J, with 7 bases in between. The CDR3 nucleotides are TGCGCCAGCAGCTTGGGGTGGAATAATGAAAAACTGTTTTTT. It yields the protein CASSLGWNNEKLFF.

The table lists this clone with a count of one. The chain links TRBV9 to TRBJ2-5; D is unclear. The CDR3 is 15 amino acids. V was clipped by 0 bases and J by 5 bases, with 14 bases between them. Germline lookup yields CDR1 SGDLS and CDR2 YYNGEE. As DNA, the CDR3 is TGTGCCAGCAGCGTAGCCGGCCTTGAAGGCGAGACCCAGTACTTC. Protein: CASSVAGLEGETQYF.

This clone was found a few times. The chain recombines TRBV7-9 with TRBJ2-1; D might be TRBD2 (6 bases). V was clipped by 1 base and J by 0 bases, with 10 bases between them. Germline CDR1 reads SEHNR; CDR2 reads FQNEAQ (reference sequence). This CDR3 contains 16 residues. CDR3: CASSLGGGGSYNEQFF. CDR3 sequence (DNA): TGTGCCAGCAGCTTAGGTGGGGGAGGCTCCTACAATGAGCAGTTCTTC.

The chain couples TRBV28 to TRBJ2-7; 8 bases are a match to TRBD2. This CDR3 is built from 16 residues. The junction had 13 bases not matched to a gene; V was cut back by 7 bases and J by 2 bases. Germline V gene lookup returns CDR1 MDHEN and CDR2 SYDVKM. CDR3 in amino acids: CASTFGITSGPYEQYF. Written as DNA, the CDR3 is TGTGCCAGCACCTTCGGGATTACTAGCGGCCCCTACGAGCAGTACTTC.

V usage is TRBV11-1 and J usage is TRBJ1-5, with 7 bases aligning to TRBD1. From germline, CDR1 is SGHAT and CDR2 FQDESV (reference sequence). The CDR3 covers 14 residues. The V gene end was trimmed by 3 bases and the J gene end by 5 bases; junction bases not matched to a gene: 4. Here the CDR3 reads CASSFQGEDQPQHF. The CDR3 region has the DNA TGTGCCAGCAGCTTTCAGGGGGAAGATCAGCCCCAGCATTTT.

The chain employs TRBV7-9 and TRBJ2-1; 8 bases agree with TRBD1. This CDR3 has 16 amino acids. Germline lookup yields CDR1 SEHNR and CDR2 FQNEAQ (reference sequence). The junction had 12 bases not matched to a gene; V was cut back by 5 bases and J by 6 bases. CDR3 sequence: CASSPVRTGPFNEQFF. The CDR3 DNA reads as TGTGCCAGCAGCCCGGTCCGGACAGGGCCCTTCAATGAGCAGTTCTTC.

CDR3 sequence reads: CASSLWSYSNQPQHF. Here the CDR3 DNA reads TGTGCCAGCAGCTTGTGGAGTTATAGCAATCAGCCCCAGCATTTT. This chain connects TRBV5-8 to TRBJ1-5; D call uncertain. This CDR3 has 15 amino acids. Germline V CDR1 and CDR2: SGHTS, YDEGEE. V lost 1 base and J lost 0, with 8 bases in between.

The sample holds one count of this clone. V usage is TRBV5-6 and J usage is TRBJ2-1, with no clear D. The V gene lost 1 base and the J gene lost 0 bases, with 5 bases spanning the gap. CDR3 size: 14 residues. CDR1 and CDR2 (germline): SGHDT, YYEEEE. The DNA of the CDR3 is TGTGCCAGCAGCTTGTTCGTCTCCTACAATGAGCAGTTCTTC. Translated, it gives CASSLFVSYNEQFF.

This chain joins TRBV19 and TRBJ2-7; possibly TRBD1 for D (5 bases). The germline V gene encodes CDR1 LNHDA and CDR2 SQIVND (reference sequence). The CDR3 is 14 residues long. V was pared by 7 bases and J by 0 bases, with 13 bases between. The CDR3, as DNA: TGTGCCAGTAAGAGACAGTCCACCTCCTACGAGCAGTACTTC. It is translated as CASKRQSTSYEQYF.